This T cell receptor beta chain originates from a study of CD8+CD57+ T cells in acquired aplastic anemia. Between the trimmed V and J ends, which lost 1 base and 4 bases, there was a span of 11 bases. This CDR3 comprises 14 residues. Germline CDR1 and CDR2: SGHNT and YYREEE (reference sequence). About this clonotype: Its antigen remains unknown.

The authors sequenced patients whose flow cytometry had shown CD8+CD57+ cell expansion. The blood sampling took place in patients who had so far received no therapy. The study profiled TCR beta VDJ and CDR3 using genomic DNA as template. TCRdb fed the reads into MiXCR, producing one record per CDR3 protein. The sample yields hundreds of thousands of distinct CDR3 sequences, more than 40% seen once. Study outcomes and limitations: CD8+ Simpson's diversity did not differ significantly between patients and controls.

The receptor was isolated from a human donor with aplastic anemia. This chain links TRBV5-4 with TRBJ1-2; D remains unclear. The material sequenced was sorted CD4+, CD8+, or CD8+CD57+ T cells (not recorded which) from PBMCs. CDR3 sequence reads: CASSLWQALYGYTF. The DNA for the CDR3 is TGTGCCAGCAGCTTGTGGCAGGCGCTCTATGGCTACACCTTC.